This T cell receptor (beta chain) comes out of a study of blood T cell repertoires in COVID-19. This CDR3 region has 13 residues. The J segment lost 7 bases and the V segment lost 3 bases, leaving 9 bases of the junction unmatched. Germline CDR1 is GTSNPN and CDR2 is SVGIG (reference sequence). Self-reported history from a screening survey and questionnaire set each donor's cohort. Before being deemed recovered, Cohort 3 donors had two negative PCRs, clearance, or symptom resolution. Sequencing used immunoSEQ multiplex PCR; TCRdb keeps in-frame clones, though not all of them. The table lists around 300,000 clones, roughly 90% of them singletons, with about 1.7% in the top ten.

Sequences were obtained from PBMCs or T cells enriched from blood (not recorded which). The TCR sequence derives from a woman between 35 and 50 years old who had recovered from COVID-19. This sequence joins TRBV30 and TRBJ2-7, with 7 bases that match TRBD2. The CDR3 protein is CAWSRAGSREQYF. The CDR3 region has the DNA TGTGCCTGGAGCCGAGCGGGGAGTCGAGAGCAGTACTTC.